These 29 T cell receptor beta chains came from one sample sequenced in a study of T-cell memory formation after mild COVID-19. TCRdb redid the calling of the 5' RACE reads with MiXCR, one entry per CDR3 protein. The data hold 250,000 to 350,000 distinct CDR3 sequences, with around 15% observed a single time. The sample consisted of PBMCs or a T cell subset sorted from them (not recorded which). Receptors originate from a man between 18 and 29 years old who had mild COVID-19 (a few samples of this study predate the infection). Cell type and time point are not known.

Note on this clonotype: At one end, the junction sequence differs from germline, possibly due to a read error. As DNA, the CDR3 is TGTGCCCGGAGGTCTAGCGGGGATTACGAGCAGTACTTC. It codes for CARRSSGDYEQYF. The V call is TRBV30, the J call TRBJ2-7; 9 bases are a match to TRBD2. CDR3 length: 13 residues. Germline assignment: CDR1 GTSNPN and CDR2 SVGIG (reference sequence).

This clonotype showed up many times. The CDR3 DNA follows: TGCGCCAGCATGGGGACTAGCGGACCCCAAGAGACCCAGTACTTC. Amino acid sequence: CASMGTSGPQETQYF. This chain links TRBV5-1 with TRBJ2-5, with 11 bases identical to TRBD2. V trimming: 6 bases; J trimming: 1 base; junction bases outside the gene matches: 5. Germline V gene data show CDR1 as SGHRS and CDR2 as YFSETQ. The CDR3 length is 15 residues.

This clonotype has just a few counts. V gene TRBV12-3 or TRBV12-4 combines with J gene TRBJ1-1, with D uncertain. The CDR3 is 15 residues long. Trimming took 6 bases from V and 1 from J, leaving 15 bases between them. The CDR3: CASSPPHIRNTEAFF. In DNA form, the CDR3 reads TGTGCCAGCAGCCCTCCTCACATTAGGAACACTGAAGCTTTCTTT.

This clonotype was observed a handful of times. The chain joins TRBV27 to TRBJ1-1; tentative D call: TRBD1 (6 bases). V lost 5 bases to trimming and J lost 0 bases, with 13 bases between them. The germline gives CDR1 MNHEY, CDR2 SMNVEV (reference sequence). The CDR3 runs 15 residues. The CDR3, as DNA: TGTGCCAGCAGTCCCTACGGGGGCATGAACACTGAAGCTTTCTTT. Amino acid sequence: CASSPYGGMNTEAFF.

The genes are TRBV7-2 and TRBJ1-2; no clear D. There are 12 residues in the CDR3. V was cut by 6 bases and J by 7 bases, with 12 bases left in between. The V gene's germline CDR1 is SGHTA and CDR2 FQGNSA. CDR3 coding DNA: TGTGCCAGCAGAGGAATGGGGAGTGGCTACACCTTC. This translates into CASRGMGSGYTF.

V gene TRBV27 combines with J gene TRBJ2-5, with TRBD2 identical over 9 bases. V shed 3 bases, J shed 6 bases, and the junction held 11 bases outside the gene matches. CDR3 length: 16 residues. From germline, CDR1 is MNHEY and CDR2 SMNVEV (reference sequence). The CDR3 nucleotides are TGTGCCAGCAGTTTTTTCCGATCTAGCGGGGAACAGACCCAGTACTTC. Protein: CASSFFRSSGEQTQYF.

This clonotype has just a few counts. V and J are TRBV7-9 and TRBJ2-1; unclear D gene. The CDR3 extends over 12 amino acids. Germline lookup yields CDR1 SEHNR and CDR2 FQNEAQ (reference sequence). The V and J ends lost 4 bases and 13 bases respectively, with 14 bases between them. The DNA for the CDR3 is TGTGCCAGCAGCTCCACCCTCCGCCCACAGTTCTTC. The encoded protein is CASSSTLRPQFF.

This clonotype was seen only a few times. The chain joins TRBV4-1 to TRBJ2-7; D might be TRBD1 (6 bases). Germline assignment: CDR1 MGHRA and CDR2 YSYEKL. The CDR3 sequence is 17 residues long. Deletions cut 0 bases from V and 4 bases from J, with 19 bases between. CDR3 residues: CASSQDLNLGAHYEQYV. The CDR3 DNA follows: TGCGCCAGCAGCCAAGATTTGAATTTGGGGGCGCATTACGAGCAGTACGTC.

The CDR3 here is CASSFGGSNIQYF. The CDR3 coding sequence is TGTGCCAGCAGCTTCGGGGGATCGAACATTCAGTACTTC. The chain uses TRBV7-2 and TRBJ2-4; D is perhaps TRBD2 (6 bases). The ends were cut back, 3 bases at V and 7 bases at J, with 10 bases in the middle. The CDR3 length is 13 residues. CDR1 and CDR2 (germline): SGHTA, FQGNSA.

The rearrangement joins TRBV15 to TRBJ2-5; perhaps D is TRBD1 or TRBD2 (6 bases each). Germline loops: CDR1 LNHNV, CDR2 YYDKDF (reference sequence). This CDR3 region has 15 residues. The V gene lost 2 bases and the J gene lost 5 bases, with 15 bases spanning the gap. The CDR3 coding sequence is TGTGCCACCAGCAGACCCCTGGGGGGCGCCGAGACCCAGTACTTC. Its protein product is CATSRPLGGAETQYF.

In DNA, the CDR3 is TGTGCCAGCAGCCCCGAAGGGGGCGGCAAAAACATTCAGTACTTC. Its protein product is CASSPEGGGKNIQYF. This chain joins TRBV5-5 and TRBJ2-4, with 7 bases lining up with TRBD1. The CDR3 is made up of 15 amino acids. The germline V gene encodes CDR1 SGHKS and CDR2 YYEKEE (reference sequence). With 4 bases clipped from V and 3 bases from J, the junction kept 7 bases outside the gene matches.

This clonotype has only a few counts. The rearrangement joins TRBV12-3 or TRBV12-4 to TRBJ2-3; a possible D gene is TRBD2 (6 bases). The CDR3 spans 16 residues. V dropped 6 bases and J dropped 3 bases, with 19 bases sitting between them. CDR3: CASRGDSRVGTDTQYF. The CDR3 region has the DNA TGTGCCAGCAGGGGGGACTCGCGGGTGGGTACAGATACGCAGTATTTT.

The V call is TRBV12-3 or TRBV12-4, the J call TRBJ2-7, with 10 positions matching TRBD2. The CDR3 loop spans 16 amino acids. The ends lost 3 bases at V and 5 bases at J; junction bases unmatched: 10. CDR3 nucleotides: TGTGCCAGCAGTTTTACCGGGACTAGCGCCCGTGACGAGCAGTACTTC. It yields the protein CASSFTGTSARDEQYF.

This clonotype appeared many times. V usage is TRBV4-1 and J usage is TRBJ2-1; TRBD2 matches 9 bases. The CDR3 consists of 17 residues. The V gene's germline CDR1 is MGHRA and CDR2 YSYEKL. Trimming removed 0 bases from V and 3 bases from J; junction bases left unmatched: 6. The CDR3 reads CASSQDKSSGGYNEQFF. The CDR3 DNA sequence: TGCGCCAGCAGCCAAGATAAAAGTAGCGGGGGCTACAATGAGCAGTTCTTC.

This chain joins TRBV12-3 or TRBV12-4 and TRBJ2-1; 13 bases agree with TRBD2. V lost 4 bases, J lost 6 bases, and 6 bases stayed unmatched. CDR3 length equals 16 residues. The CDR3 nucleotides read TGTGCCAGCAGTTCACGGACTAGCGGGGGTCTCAATGAGCAGTTCTTC. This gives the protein CASSSRTSGGLNEQFF.

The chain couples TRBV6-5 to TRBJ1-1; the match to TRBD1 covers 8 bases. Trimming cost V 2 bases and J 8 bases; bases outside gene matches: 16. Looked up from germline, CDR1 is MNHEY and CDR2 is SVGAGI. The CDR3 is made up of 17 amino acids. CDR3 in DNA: TGTGCCAGCAGTTACGTGGACAGGGCCATCTCAGACGGGGAAGCTTTCTTT. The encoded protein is CASSYVDRAISDGEAFF.

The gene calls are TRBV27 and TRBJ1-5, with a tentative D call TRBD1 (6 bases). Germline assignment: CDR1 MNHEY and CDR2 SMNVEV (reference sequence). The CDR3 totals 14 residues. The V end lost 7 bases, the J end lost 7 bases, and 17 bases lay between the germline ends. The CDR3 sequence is CASTQPQGRQPQHF. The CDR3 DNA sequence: TGTGCCAGCACCCAACCACAGGGAAGACAGCCCCAGCATTTT.

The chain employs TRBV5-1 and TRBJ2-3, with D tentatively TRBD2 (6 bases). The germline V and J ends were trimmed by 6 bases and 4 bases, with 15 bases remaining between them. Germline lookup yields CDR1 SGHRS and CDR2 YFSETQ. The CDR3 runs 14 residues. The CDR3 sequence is CASMGLAPPDTQYF. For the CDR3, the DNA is TGCGCCAGCATGGGCCTAGCGCCCCCAGATACGCAGTATTTT.

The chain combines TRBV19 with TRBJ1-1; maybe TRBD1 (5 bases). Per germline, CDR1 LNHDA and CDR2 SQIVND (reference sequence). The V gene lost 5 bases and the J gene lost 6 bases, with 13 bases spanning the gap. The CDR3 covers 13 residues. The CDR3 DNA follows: TGTGCCAGTAGTCTATCTTGGGGCGCTGAAGCTTTCTTT. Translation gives CASSLSWGAEAFF.

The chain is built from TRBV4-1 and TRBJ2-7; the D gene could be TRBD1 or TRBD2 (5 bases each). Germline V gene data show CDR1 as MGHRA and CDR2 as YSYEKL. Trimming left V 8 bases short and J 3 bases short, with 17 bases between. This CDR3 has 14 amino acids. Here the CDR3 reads CASRRDPSYYEQYF. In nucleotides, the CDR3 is TGCGCCAGCCGACGGGACCCTTCATACTACGAGCAGTACTTC.

The CDR3 spells CASHEGDKVTFF. The CDR3 DNA reads as TGTGCCAGCCACGAAGGGGATAAGGTGACTTTCTTT. The chain links TRBV6-5 to TRBJ1-1; D is possibly TRBD1 (5 bases). Trimming removed 8 bases at V and 12 bases at J, with 19 bases between. This CDR3 comprises 12 residues. Looked up from germline, CDR1 is MNHEY and CDR2 is SVGAGI.

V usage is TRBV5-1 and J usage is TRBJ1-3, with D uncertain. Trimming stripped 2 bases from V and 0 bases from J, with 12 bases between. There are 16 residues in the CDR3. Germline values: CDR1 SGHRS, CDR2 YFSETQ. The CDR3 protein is CASSFEASNSGNTIYF. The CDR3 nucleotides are TGCGCCAGCAGCTTCGAGGCCTCCAACTCTGGAAACACCATATATTTT.

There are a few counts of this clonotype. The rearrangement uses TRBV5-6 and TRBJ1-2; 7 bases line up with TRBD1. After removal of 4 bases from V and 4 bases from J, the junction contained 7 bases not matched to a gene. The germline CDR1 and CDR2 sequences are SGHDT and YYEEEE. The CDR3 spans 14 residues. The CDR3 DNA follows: TGTGCCAGCAGCCCCGCCGACAGGGTCTATGGCTACACCTTC. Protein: CASSPADRVYGYTF.

CDR3 bases: TGTGCCAGCAGTGGGACAGAAATTCACCCCCTCCACTTT. It yields the protein CASSGTEIHPLHF. The V call is TRBV27, the J call TRBJ1-6, with TRBD1 matching 7 bases. The CDR3 length is 13 residues. With V trimmed by 5 bases and J by 13 bases, 8 bases remained unmatched. CDR1 is MNHEY, CDR2 SMNVEV, per germline (reference sequence).

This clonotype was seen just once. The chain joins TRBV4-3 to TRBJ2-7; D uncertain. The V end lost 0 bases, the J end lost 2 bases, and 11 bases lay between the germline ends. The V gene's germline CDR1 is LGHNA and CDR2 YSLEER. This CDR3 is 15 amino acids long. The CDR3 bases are TGCGCCAGCAGCCAAGACATAGCTCTAGCCTACGAGCAGTACTTC. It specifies CASSQDIALAYEQYF.

CDR3 amino acids: CASSQGFLTGDRVKKLFF. DNA for the CDR3: TGCGCCAGCAGCCAAGGCTTCTTGACCGGGGACAGGGTAAAAAAACTGTTTTTT. The chain combines TRBV4-3 with TRBJ1-4; 9 bases are a match to TRBD1. CDR1 LGHNA and CDR2 YSLEER come from the germline V gene. J gave up 9 bases and V 1 base, and 15 bases lay outside the gene matches. The CDR3 sequence is 18 residues long.

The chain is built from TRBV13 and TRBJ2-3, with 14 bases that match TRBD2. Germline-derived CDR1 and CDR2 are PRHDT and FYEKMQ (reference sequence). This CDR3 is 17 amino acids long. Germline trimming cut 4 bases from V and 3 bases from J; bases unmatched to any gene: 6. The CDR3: CASSSRLAGGPTDTQYF. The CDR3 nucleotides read TGTGCCAGCAGCTCGCGACTAGCGGGGGGGCCAACAGATACGCAGTATTTT.

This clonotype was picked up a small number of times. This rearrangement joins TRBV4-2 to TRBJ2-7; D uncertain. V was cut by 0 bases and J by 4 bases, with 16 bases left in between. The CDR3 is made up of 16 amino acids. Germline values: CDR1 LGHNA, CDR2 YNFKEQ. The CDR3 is CASSQDGEQSTYEQYF. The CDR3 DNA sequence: TGTGCCAGCAGCCAAGATGGGGAACAGAGTACTTACGAGCAGTACTTC.

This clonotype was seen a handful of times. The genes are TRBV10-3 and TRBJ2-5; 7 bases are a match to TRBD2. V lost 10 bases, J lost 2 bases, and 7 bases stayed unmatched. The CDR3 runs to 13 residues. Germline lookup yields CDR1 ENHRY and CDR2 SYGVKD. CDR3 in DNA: TGTGCCACCGGTGCGGGGGAGCAAGAGACCCAGTACTTC. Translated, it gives CATGAGEQETQYF.